This is a list of T cell receptor beta chains from one sample in a study of T cells in Graves' hyperthyroidism and ophthalmopathy. TCRdb re-analysed the multiplex PCR reads in MiXCR, keeping a single row per CDR3 protein. The table has approximately 590,000 distinct CDR3 sequences, about 45% seen once. Specimen: peripheral blood or thyroid tissue (not recorded which). Source of these receptors: a woman younger than 30 with Graves' hyperthyroidism. Each CDR3 is given with its conserved first and last residue. The order of the fields is V gene, D gene, J gene, clone size, CDR3 DNA, CDR3 protein. A D gene is named only where the DNA matches it firmly. Clone size is given for some rows only: seen once, a few or many times, or a class if the clone is expanded.

V: TRBV15
D: TRBD2
J: TRBJ2-5
size: many
DNA: TGTGCCACCAGGCCCCCGGGGGGGGGCGCAGAGACCCAGTACTTC
CDR3: CATRPPGGGAETQYF

V: TRBV24-1
D: .
J: TRBJ1-1
size: many
DNA: TGTGCCACCAGTGACGCCTCCCTACGGAACACTGAAGCTTTCTTT
CDR3: CATSDASLRNTEAFF

V: TRBV24-1
D: .
J: TRBJ1-2
size: few
DNA: TGTGCCAGCAGTTTGATCGGGGCGGGACATGGCTACACCTTC
CDR3: CASSLIGAGHGYTF

V: TRBV24-1
D: .
J: TRBJ2-5
size: many
DNA: TGTGCCACCAGTGATTTGGGAAGGGAGCAAGAGACCCAGTACTTC
CDR3: CATSDLGREQETQYF

V: TRBV10-3
D: .
J: TRBJ2-2
size: .
DNA: TGTGCCATCAGTGAGCTACGCTCGGCCACTGGGGAGCTGTTTTTT
CDR3: CAISELRSATGELFF

V: TRBV7-2
D: TRBD1
J: TRBJ2-5
size: once
DNA: TGTGCCAGCAGCCAGCCGGGACAGGGGGAGACCCAGTACTTC
CDR3: CASSQPGQGETQYF

V: TRBV19
D: .
J: TRBJ2-3
size: .
DNA: TGTGCCAGTAGTATAGGAGGGCGGAGAAGCACAGATACGCAGTATTTT
CDR3: CASSIGGRRSTDTQYF

V: TRBV6-5
D: .
J: TRBJ2-5
size: few
DNA: TGTGCCAGCAGTTACTCCCTTGGGGAGACCCAGTACTTC
CDR3: CASSYSLGETQYF

V: TRBV10-3
D: TRBD1
J: TRBJ1-2
size: many
DNA: TGTGCCATCAGTGGAACAGGGGCCGGGGATGGCTACACCTTC
CDR3: CAISGTGAGDGYTF

V: TRBV24-1
D: TRBD1
J: TRBJ2-6
size: .
DNA: TGTGCCACCAGTGGGTCGGGACAGGCAGTCTCTGGGGCCAACGTCCTGACTTTC
CDR3: CATSGSGQAVSGANVLTF

V: TRBV29-1
D: TRBD1
J: TRBJ1-2
size: .
DNA: TGCAGTGAAGCAGGCAGGGGGCGAGGCTACACCTTC
CDR3: CSEAGRGRGYTF

V: TRBV12-3/TRBV12-4
D: .
J: TRBJ1-2
size: .
DNA: TGTGCCAGCAGTTTTCGGGGTGGTGGCTACACCTTC
CDR3: CASSFRGGGYTF

V: TRBV19
D: .
J: TRBJ1-1
size: .
DNA: TGTGCCAGTACCCTCGGAGGGACTTTCGCTGAAGCTTTCTTT
CDR3: CASTLGGTFAEAFF

V: TRBV5-6
D: TRBD2
J: TRBJ2-7
size: .
DNA: TGTGCCAGCAGCTTCGAGGCGGGAGCCTACGAGCAGTACTTC
CDR3: CASSFEAGAYEQYF

V: TRBV10-3
D: .
J: TRBJ1-1
size: .
DNA: TGTGCCATCGCCTCTTGGGGGACTGAAGCTTTCTTT
CDR3: CAIASWGTEAFF

V: TRBV10-3
D: .
J: TRBJ1-2
size: many
DNA: TGTGCCATCAGCCCACAGGTTGCAGGCGATGGCTACACCTTC
CDR3: CAISPQVAGDGYTF

V: TRBV2
D: .
J: TRBJ1-2
size: .
DNA: TGTGCCAGCAGTGTATCGGGGGGGTCTGGCTACACCTTC
CDR3: CASSVSGGSGYTF

V: TRBV2
D: TRBD1
J: TRBJ2-7
size: .
DNA: TGTGCCAGCAGTCCGGACAGGAGTCCCTACGAGCAGTACTTC
CDR3: CASSPDRSPYEQYF

V: TRBV6-1
D: .
J: TRBJ1-5
size: .
DNA: TGTGCCAGCAGGAAAGACGGAGATCAGCCCCAGCATTTT
CDR3: CASRKDGDQPQHF

V: TRBV2
D: TRBD1
J: TRBJ1-1
size: .
DNA: TGTGCCAGCAGCCTAAGCTTCAGGGGGACTGAAGCTTTCTTT
CDR3: CASSLSFRGTEAFF

V: TRBV7-2
D: TRBD1
J: TRBJ2-7
size: .
DNA: TGCGCCAGCAGCCATGCGACAGGGGACGAGCAGTACTTC
CDR3: CASSHATGDEQYF

V: TRBV7-9
D: .
J: TRBJ1-2
size: .
DNA: TGTGCCAGCAGCCGACAGGACATTGGCTACACCTTC
CDR3: CASSRQDIGYTF

V: TRBV25-1
D: .
J: TRBJ2-6
size: .
DNA: TGTGCCCCACAGGGCTTCGCCTCTGGGGCCAACGTCCTGACTTTC
CDR3: CAPQGFASGANVLTF

V: TRBV10-1
D: .
J: TRBJ1-1
size: .
DNA: TGCGCCAGCAGTCATACCCGATCGGATAGGACTGAAGCTTTCTTT
CDR3: CASSHTRSDRTEAFF

V: TRBV25-1
D: TRBD1
J: TRBJ1-6
size: .
DNA: TGTGCCAGCAGCCTCCGGGACAGATATAATTCACCCCTCCACTTT
CDR3: CASSLRDRYNSPLHF

V: TRBV7-3
D: .
J: TRBJ2-7
size: few
DNA: TGTGCCAGCAGCTATGGATTAATGGGACCAGGGAGCGAGCAGTACTTC
CDR3: CASSYGLMGPGSEQYF

V: TRBV25-1
D: .
J: TRBJ1-5
size: few
DNA: TGTGCCAGCAGTCCTTTCCCGGGGGCCCGGGATCAGCCCCAGCATTTT
CDR3: CASSPFPGARDQPQHF

V: TRBV7-2
D: TRBD1
J: TRBJ1-2
size: .
DNA: TGTGCCAGCAGCCTCCGGGACAGGGGCCGGGATGGCTACACCTTC
CDR3: CASSLRDRGRDGYTF

V: TRBV2
D: TRBD2
J: TRBJ2-7
size: .
DNA: TGTGCCAGTTTAGCGGGAGTTAACCACGAGCAGTACTTC
CDR3: CASLAGVNHEQYF

V: TRBV10-3
D: TRBD1
J: TRBJ2-5
size: .
DNA: TGTGCCATCAGTGACGGGACAGGGAAAGAGACCCAGTACTTC
CDR3: CAISDGTGKETQYF

V: TRBV29-1
D: TRBD1
J: TRBJ2-1
size: .
DNA: TGCAGCATTGACCCACAGGGGGCGGGCGACAATGAGCAGTTCTTC
CDR3: CSIDPQGAGDNEQFF

V: TRBV7-2
D: .
J: TRBJ1-5
size: .
DNA: TGTGCCAGCAGCTTGGGAGCGTCGGGGGCGAGGCAGCCCCAGCATTTT
CDR3: CASSLGASGARQPQHF

V: TRBV2
D: .
J: TRBJ2-5
size: few
DNA: TGTGCCAGCAGCCAAGAACGCACACCGGTCCAAGAGACCCAGTACTTC
CDR3: CASSQERTPVQETQYF

V: TRBV7-9
D: TRBD2
J: TRBJ2-5
size: .
DNA: TGTGCCAGCAGCCAAGATGTTGCAGCGGGACAAGAGACCCAGTACTTC
CDR3: CASSQDVAAGQETQYF

V: TRBV7-2
D: .
J: TRBJ2-2
size: few
DNA: TGTGCCAGCAGCTTCTGGGAAGGGTCCGGGGAGCTGTTTTTT
CDR3: CASSFWEGSGELFF

V: TRBV25-1
D: .
J: TRBJ1-2
size: once
DNA: TGTGCCAGCAGTGGAAGACAGAGCTACACCTTC
CDR3: CASSGRQSYTF

V: TRBV7-9
D: TRBD1
J: TRBJ1-2
size: few
DNA: TGTGCCAGCAGCAACAGGGGTCCCAACTATGGCTACACCTTC
CDR3: CASSNRGPNYGYTF

V: TRBV29-1
D: .
J: TRBJ2-7
size: .
DNA: TGCAGCGCCGTACTCAGTGGCTCCTACGAGCAGTACTTC
CDR3: CSAVLSGSYEQYF

V: TRBV9
D: .
J: TRBJ2-5
size: .
DNA: TGTGCCAGCAGCGTAGGAGACAGTCAAGAGACCCAGTACTTC
CDR3: CASSVGDSQETQYF

V: TRBV10-3
D: TRBD1
J: TRBJ1-6
size: .
DNA: TGTGCCATCAGTGGAGGGACAGGGCCAAGCAACTCCTATAATTCACCCCTCCACTTT
CDR3: CAISGGTGPSNSYNSPLHF

V: TRBV9
D: TRBD1
J: TRBJ1-4
size: .
DNA: TGTGCCAGCAGTTCCCCAGGGGGGCCGGAAAAACTGTTTTTT
CDR3: CASSSPGGPEKLFF

V: TRBV12-5
D: .
J: TRBJ2-5
size: few
DNA: TGTGCTAGTGTCCCACAGGGCGTAGAGACCCAGTACTTC
CDR3: CASVPQGVETQYF

V: TRBV11-2
D: .
J: TRBJ1-6
size: .
DNA: TGTGCCAGCAGCTTGTCTACAGGGAGGGACACGAATTCACCCCTCCACTTT
CDR3: CASSLSTGRDTNSPLHF

V: TRBV20-1
D: TRBD1
J: TRBJ1-4
size: .
DNA: TGCAGTGCTCCACAGGGGTTTGAAAAACTGTTTTTT
CDR3: CSAPQGFEKLFF

V: TRBV2
D: .
J: TRBJ1-2
size: .
DNA: TGTGCCAGCACCCCGGGGGGCAGGTTCTATGGCTACACCTTC
CDR3: CASTPGGRFYGYTF

V: TRBV19
D: .
J: TRBJ2-5
size: few
DNA: TGTGCCAGTAGTATCCGGGCTGGCCAAGAGACCCAGTACTTC
CDR3: CASSIRAGQETQYF

V: TRBV24-1
D: .
J: TRBJ2-2
size: .
DNA: TGTGCCACCAGTTATGGAGGACAGTCAAACACCGGGGAGCTGTTTTTT
CDR3: CATSYGGQSNTGELFF

V: TRBV24-1
D: .
J: TRBJ2-7
size: .
DNA: TGTGCCACCAGTGATCGGACTGTCGGCGAGCAGTACTTC
CDR3: CATSDRTVGEQYF

V: TRBV20-1
D: TRBD1
J: TRBJ1-1
size: many
DNA: TGCAGTGCCTACAGGGGGCTGGCTTTCTTT
CDR3: CSAYRGLAFF

V: TRBV4-2
D: TRBD2
J: TRBJ2-2
size: .
DNA: TGTGCCAGCAGCCAAGGGTGGGGGCTAGCGGGAGTACGAGGGACCGGGGAGCTGTTTTTT
CDR3: CASSQGWGLAGVRGTGELFF

V: TRBV7-9
D: .
J: TRBJ1-1
size: .
DNA: TGTGCCAGCAGTAAGCGGGAAGCTTTCTTT
CDR3: CASSKREAFF

V: TRBV5-6
D: .
J: TRBJ2-7
size: .
DNA: TGTGTCAGCAGCTTGGTGGCCGCGTACCTCCACGAGCAGTACTTC
CDR3: CVSSLVAAYLHEQYF

V: TRBV20-1
D: .
J: TRBJ1-3
size: few
DNA: TGCAGTGCTAGCCCCATCAGAAACACCATATATTTT
CDR3: CSASPIRNTIYF

V: TRBV14
D: .
J: TRBJ1-3
size: few
DNA: TGTGCCAGCAGCCGCCTCGGGGCCAACCCCAGTAACACCATATATTTT
CDR3: CASSRLGANPSNTIYF

V: TRBV2
D: .
J: TRBJ1-2
size: many
DNA: TGTGCCAGCAGTGGCAGGGCGGGGGGCTACACCTTC
CDR3: CASSGRAGGYTF